This T cell receptor beta chain comes out of a study of cytomegalovirus exposure and HLA in healthy donors. The CDR3 sequence is 14 residues long. Germline CDR1 reads MDHEN; CDR2 reads SYDVKM. Trimming cost V 5 bases and J 2 bases, with 13 bases left between them. Primers: 60 Vbeta forward and 13 Jbeta reverse. The method was immunoSEQ multiplex PCR; TCRdb's version includes in-frame clones alone and lacks a portion of them. The sample has roughly 160,000 clones, 85% seen once. The source material was PBMCs. The rearrangement links TRBV28 to TRBJ2-7; D is uncertain. This TCR derives from a boy between 2 and 15 years old in good health and CMV-seronegative. The CDR3, as DNA: TGTGCCAGCAGTGCCCCGGTATTGCCCTACGAGCAGTACTTC. Protein sequence: CASSAPVLPYEQYF. The full variable domain, in which reference TRBV28 and TRBJ2-7 provide the parts outside the CDR3, is DVKVTQSSRYLVKRTGEKVFLECVQDMDHENMFWYRQDPGLGLRLIYFSYDVKMKEKGDIPEGYSVSREKKERFSLILESASTNQTSMYLCASSAPVLPYEQYFGPGTRLTVT.